Only a few counts were recorded for the clone carrying this T cell receptor (beta chain). Its antigen is as yet unknown. The entry originates in a study of CD8+CD57+ T cells in acquired aplastic anemia. Study outcomes and limitations: Patients shared approximately 30 CD8+ CDR3 sequences with controls.

The V gene's germline CDR1 is KGHDR and CDR2 SFDVKD. This CDR3 spans 15 amino acids. V dropped 7 bases and J dropped 3; count of bases not matched to a gene: 6. Investigators profiled TCR beta VDJ and CDR3 from genomic DNA template. Each CDR3 protein is one row after TCRdb ran MiXCR on the reads. Found here are some 290,000 distinct CDR3 sequences, 45% to 65% of them singletons; the top ten hold 6.5% to 10%. Sequencing input: sorted CD4+, CD8+, or CD8+CD57+ T cells (not recorded which) from PBMCs. The source of this sequence is a human donor with severe aplastic anemia or a healthy control (not recorded which). This chain uses TRBV24-1 with TRBJ2-1, with 9 bases that match TRBD1. The CDR3 is CATSGRDRDYNEQFF. The CDR3 nucleotides read TGTGCCACCAGCGGGCGGGACAGGGACTACAATGAGCAGTTCTTC.